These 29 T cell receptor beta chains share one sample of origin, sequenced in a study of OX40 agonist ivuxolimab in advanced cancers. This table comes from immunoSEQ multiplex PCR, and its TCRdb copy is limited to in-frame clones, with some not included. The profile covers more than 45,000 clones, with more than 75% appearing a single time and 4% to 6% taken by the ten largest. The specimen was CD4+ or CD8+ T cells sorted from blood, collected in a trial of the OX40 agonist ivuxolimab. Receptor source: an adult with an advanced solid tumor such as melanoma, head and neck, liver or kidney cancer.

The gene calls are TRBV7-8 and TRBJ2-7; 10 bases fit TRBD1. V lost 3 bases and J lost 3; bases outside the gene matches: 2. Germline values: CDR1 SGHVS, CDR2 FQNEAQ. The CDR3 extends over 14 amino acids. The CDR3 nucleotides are TGTGCCAGCAGCTTCCGGGACAGGGGCTACGAGCAGTACTTC. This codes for CASSFRDRGYEQYF.

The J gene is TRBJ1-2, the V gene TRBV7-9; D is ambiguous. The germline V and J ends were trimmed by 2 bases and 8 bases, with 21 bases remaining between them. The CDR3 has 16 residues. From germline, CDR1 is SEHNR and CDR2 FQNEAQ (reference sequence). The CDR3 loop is CASSLSRPGASGGYTF. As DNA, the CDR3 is TGTGCCAGCAGCTTAAGTCGGCCCGGCGCCTCGGGCGGCTACACCTTC.

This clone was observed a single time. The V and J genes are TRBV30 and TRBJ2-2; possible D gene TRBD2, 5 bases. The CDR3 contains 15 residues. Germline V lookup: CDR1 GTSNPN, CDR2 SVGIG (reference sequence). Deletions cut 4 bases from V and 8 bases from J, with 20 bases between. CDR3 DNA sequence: TGTGCCTGGACACCCAGTCCTGGACTCACGGGGGAGCTGTTTTTT. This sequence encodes CAWTPSPGLTGELFF.

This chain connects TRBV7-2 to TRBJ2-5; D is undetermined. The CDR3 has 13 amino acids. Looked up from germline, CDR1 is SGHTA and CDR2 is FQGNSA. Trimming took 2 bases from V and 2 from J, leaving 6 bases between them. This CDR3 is CASSLKQQETQYF. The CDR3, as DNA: TGTGCCAGCAGCTTAAAACAACAAGAGACCCAGTACTTC.

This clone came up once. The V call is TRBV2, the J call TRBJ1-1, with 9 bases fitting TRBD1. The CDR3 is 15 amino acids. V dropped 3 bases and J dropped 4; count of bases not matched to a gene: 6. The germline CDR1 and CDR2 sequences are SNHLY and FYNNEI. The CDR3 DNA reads TGTGCCAGCAGTGATCTGGACAGGGGAATCACTGAAGCTTTCTTT. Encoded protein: CASSDLDRGITEAFF.

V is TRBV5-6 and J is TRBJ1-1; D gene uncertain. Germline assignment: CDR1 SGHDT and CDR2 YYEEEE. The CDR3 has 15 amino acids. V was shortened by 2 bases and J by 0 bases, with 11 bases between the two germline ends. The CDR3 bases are TGTGCCAGCAGCTTCCCCCGACTCATGAACACTGAAGCTTTCTTT. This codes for CASSFPRLMNTEAFF.

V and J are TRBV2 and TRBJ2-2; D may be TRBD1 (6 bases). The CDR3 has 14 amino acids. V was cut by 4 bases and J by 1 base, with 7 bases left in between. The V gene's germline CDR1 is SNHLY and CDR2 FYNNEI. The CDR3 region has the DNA TGTGCCAGCAGTGGGGGACAGAACACCGGGGAGCTGTTTTTT. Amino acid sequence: CASSGGQNTGELFF. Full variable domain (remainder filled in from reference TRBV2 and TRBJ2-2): EPEVTQTPSHQVTQMGQEVILRCVPISNHLYFYWYRQILGQKVEFLVSFYNNEISEKSEIFDDQFSVERPDGSNFTLKIRSTKLEDSAMYFCASSGGQNTGELFFGEGSRLTVL.

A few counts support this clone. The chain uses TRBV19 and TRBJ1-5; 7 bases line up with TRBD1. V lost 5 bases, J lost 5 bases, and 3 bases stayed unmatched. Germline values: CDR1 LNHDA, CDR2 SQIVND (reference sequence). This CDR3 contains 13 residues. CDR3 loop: CASSLGQYQPQHF. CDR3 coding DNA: TGTGCCAGTAGTTTGGGACAGTATCAGCCCCAGCATTTT.

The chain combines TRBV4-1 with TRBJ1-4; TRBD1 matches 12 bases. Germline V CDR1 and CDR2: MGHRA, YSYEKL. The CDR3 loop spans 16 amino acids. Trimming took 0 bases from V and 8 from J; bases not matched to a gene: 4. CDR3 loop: CASSQDGTGGAEKLFF. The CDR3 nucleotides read TGCGCCAGCAGCCAAGATGGGACAGGGGGCGCGGAAAAACTGTTTTTT.

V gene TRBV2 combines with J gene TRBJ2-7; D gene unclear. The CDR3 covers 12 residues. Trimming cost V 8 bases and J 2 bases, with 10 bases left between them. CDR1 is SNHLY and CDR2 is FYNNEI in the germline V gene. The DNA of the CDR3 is TGTGCCAGCTGTCTGCCTCCCTACGAGCAGTACTTC. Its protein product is CASCLPPYEQYF.

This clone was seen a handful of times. This CDR3 is CASSYPIQGGRRETQYF. In DNA form, the CDR3 reads TGTGCCAGCAGCTACCCCATTCAAGGCGGGAGGCGGGAGACCCAGTACTTC. The V gene is TRBV7-6, the J gene TRBJ2-5; 8 nucleotides agree with TRBD2. CDR1 and CDR2 (germline): SGHVS, FNYEAQ. The junction had 15 bases not matched to a gene; V was cut back by 4 bases and J by 5 bases. This CDR3 spans 17 amino acids.

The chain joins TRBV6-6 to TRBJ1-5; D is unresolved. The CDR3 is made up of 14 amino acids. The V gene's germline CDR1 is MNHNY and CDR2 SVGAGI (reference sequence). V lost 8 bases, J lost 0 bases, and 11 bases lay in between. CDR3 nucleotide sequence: TGTGCCAGCTCATATCTTCGTAGCAATCAGCCCCAGCATTTT. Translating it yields CASSYLRSNQPQHF.

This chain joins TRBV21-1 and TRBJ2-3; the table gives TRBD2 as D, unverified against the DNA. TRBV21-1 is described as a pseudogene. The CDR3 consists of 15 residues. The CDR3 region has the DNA TGTGCCAGCAGCAAATTGACTACTGGGCCAGATACGCAGTATTTT. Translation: CASSKLTTGPDTQYF.

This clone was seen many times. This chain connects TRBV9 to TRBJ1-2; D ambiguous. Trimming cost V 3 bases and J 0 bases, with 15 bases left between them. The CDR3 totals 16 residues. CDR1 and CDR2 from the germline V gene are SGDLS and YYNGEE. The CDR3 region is CASSGAYGLANYGYTF. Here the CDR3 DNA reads TGTGCCAGCAGCGGGGCCTACGGCCTGGCTAACTATGGCTACACCTTC.

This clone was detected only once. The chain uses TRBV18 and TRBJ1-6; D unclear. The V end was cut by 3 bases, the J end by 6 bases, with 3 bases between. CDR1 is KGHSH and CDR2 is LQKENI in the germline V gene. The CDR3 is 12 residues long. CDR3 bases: TGTGCCAGCTCACCCTTTAATTCACCCCTCCACTTT. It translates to CASSPFNSPLHF.

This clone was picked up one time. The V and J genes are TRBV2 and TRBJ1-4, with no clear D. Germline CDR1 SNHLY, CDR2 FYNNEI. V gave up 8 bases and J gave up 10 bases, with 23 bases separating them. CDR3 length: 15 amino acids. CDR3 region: CASGEASAEISKLFF. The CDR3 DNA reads TGTGCCAGCGGGGAGGCCTCGGCGGAGATCTCAAAACTGTTTTTT.

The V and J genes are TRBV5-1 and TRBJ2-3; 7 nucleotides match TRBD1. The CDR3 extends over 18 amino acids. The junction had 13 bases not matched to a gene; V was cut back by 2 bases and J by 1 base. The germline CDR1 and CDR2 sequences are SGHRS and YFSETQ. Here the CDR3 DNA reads TGCGCCAGCAGCTTCGACAGGGATAAGAGCGCACGCACAGATACGCAGTATTTT. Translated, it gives CASSFDRDKSARTDTQYF.

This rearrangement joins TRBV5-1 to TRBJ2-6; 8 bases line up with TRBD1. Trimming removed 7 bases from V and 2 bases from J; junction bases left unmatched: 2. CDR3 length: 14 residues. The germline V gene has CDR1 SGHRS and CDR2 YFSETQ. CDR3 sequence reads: CASSTGAGANVLTF. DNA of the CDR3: TGCGCCAGCTCGACAGGGGCTGGGGCCAACGTCCTGACTTTC. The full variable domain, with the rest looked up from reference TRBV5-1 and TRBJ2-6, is KAGVTQTPRYLIKTRGQQVTLSCSPISGHRSVSWYQQTPGQGLQFLFEYFSETQRNKGNFPGRFSGRQFSNSRSEMNVSTLELGDSALYLCASSTGAGANVLTFGAGSRLTVL.

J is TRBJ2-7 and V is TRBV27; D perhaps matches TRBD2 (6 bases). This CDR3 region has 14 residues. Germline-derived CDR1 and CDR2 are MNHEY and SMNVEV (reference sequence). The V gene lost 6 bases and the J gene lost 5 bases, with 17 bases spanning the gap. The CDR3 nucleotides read TGTGCCAGCAGACCCGGACTAACGGTCCACGAGCAGTACTTC. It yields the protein CASRPGLTVHEQYF.

CDR3 region: CASSIGLAANTGELFF. CDR3 nucleotides: TGCGCCAGCAGCATTGGACTAGCGGCGAACACCGGGGAGCTGTTTTTT. The chain recombines TRBV5-1 with TRBJ2-2, with TRBD2 matching over 10 bases. J gave up 0 bases and V 4 bases, and 3 bases lay outside the gene matches. Germline CDR1 and CDR2: SGHRS and YFSETQ. The CDR3 contains 16 residues.

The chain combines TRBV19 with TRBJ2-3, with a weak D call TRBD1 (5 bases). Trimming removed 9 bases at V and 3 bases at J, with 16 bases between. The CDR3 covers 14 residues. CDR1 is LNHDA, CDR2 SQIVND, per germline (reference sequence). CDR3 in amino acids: CASQAGAATDTQYF. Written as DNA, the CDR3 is TGTGCCAGCCAAGCTGGGGCGGCAACAGATACGCAGTATTTT.

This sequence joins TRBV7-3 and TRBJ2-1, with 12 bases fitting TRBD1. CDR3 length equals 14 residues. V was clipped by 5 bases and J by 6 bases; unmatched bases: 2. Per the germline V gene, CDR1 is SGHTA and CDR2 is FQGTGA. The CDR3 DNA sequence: TGTGCCAGCAGCGTGGGACAGGGGGCCAATGAGCAGTTCTTC. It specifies CASSVGQGANEQFF.

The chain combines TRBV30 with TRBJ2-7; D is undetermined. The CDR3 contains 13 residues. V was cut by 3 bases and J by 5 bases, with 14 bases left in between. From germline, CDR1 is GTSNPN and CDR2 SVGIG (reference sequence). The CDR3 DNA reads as TGTGCCTGGAGCCGAAAAGAGGCAGACGAGCAGTACTTC. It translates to CAWSRKEADEQYF.

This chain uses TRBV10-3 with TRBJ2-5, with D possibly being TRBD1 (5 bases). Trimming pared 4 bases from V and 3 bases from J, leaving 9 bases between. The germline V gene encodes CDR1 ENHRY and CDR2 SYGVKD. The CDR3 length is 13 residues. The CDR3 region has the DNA TGTGCCATCAGTGCAGCCAGGGAAGAGACCCAGTACTTC. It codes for CAISAAREETQYF.

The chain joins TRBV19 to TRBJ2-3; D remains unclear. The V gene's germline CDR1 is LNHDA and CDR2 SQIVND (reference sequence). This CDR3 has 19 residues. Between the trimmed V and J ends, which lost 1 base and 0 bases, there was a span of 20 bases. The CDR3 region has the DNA TGTGCCAGTAGTATAGCATACCTTAAGGCAGGAAGTAGCACAGATACGCAGTATTTT. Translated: CASSIAYLKAGSSTDTQYF.

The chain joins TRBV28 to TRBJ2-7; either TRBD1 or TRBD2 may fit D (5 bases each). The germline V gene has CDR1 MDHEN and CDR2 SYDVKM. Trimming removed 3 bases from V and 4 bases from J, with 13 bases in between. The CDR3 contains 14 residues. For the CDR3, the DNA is TGTGCCAGCAGTTTGGGCAGGGAGAGGTACGAGCAGTACTTC. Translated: CASSLGRERYEQYF.

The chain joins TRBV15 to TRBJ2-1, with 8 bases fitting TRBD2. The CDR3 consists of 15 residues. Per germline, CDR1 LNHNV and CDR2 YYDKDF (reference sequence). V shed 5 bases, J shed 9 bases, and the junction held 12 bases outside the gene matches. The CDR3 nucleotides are TGTGCCACCAGCGGGGCCAGCGGGAGACCCACTGAGCAGTTCTTC. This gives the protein CATSGASGRPTEQFF.

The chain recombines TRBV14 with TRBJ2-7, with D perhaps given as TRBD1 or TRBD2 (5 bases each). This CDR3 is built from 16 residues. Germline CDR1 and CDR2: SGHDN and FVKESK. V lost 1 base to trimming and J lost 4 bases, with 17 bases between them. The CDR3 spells CASSQGGWAPSYEQYF. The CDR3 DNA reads TGTGCCAGCAGCCAAGGGGGGTGGGCCCCGTCGTACGAGCAGTACTTC.

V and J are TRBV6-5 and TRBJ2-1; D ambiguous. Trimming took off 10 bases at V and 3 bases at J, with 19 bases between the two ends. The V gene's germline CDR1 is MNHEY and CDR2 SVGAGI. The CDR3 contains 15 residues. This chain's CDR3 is CATRSFQEGYNEQFF. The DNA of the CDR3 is TGTGCCACCCGGTCCTTTCAGGAAGGCTACAATGAGCAGTTCTTC.